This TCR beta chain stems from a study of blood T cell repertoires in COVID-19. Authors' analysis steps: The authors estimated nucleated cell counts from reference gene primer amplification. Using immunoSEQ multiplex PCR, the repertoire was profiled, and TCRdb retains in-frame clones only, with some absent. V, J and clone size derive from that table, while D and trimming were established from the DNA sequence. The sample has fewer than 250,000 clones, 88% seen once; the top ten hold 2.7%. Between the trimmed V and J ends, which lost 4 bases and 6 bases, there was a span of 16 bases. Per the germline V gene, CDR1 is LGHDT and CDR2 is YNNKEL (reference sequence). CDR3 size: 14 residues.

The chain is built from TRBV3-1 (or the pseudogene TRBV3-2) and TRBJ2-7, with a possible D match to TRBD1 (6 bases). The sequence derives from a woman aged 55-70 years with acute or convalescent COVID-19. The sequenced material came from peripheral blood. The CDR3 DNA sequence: TGTGCCAGCAGCCCGGGACAATGGCCGGGCGAGCAGTACTTC. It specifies CASSPGQWPGEQYF.